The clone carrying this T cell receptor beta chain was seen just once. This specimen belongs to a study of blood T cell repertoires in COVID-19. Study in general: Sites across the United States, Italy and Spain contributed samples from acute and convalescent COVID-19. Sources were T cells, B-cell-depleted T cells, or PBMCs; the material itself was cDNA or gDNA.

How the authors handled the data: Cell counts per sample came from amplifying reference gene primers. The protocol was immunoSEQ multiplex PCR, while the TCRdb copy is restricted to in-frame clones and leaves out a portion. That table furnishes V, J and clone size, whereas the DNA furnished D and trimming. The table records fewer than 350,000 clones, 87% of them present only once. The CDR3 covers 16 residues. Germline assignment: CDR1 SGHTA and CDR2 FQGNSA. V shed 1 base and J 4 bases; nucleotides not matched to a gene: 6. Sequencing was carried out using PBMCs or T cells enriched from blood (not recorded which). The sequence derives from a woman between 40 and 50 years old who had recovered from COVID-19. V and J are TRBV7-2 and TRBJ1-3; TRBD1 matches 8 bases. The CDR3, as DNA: TGTGCCAGCAGCTTAGGGGGACAGGTTGCAGGAAACACCATATATTTT. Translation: CASSLGGQVAGNTIYF.